A single sample is the source of the 10 T cell receptor beta chains below, sequenced in a study of OX40 agonist ivuxolimab in advanced cancers. To prepare the library, the immunoSEQ multiplex PCR assay was applied. Imported from immuneACCESS, the table was reduced by TCRdb to in-frame sequences with V and J called. These copies leave out some clones; in studies compared against another copy, an unresolved V gene accounts for under half, and the cause of the remainder is not known. Within this sample are around 110,000 clones, with approximately 90% of them counted one time only. The biggest ten clones account for roughly 1.1% of the sample. Sequencing was performed on CD4+ or CD8+ T cells sorted from blood, taken in a trial of the OX40 agonist ivuxolimab. The receptors were sampled from an adult with an advanced solid tumor such as melanoma, head and neck, liver or kidney cancer.

The chain joins TRBV18 to TRBJ1-1; maybe TRBD1 (5 bases). Germline CDR1 and CDR2: KGHSH and LQKENI. With 4 bases removed from V and 3 bases from J, the gap between germline ends came to 12 bases. The CDR3 consists of 14 residues. In DNA, the CDR3 is TGTGCCAGCTCACTGCTTTCCAGGGACACTGAAGCTTTCTTT. Its translation is CASSLLSRDTEAFF.

The CDR3 loop is CASVSGNTGELFF. As DNA, the CDR3 is TGTGCCAGCGTTAGCGGAAACACCGGGGAGCTGTTTTTT. V is TRBV6-5 and J is TRBJ2-2; tentative D call: TRBD2 (6 bases). V lost 8 bases and J lost 2, with 9 bases in between. From germline, CDR1 is MNHEY and CDR2 SVGAGI. The CDR3 sequence is 13 residues long.

The V gene is TRBV18, the J gene TRBJ1-2; a weak D match, TRBD1 (5 bases). Trimming cost V 5 bases and J 4 bases, with 11 bases left between them. CDR1 is KGHSH and CDR2 is LQKENI in the germline V gene. This CDR3 has 13 amino acids. CDR3 nucleotides: TGTGCCAGCTCAGACGGGACTGCCTATGGCTACACCTTC. This codes for CASSDGTAYGYTF.

The chain couples TRBV6-5 to TRBJ2-7; TRBD1 or TRBD2 may be the D gene (5 bases each). The CDR3 consists of 16 residues. CDR1 is MNHEY, CDR2 SVGAGI, per germline. The V end was cut by 0 bases, the J end by 0 bases, with 12 bases between. The CDR3 spells CASSYSGVASSYEQYF. The CDR3 DNA is TGTGCCAGCAGTTACTCGGGGGTTGCGAGCTCCTACGAGCAGTACTTC.

This chain uses TRBV4-3 with TRBJ2-3, with 11 positions matching TRBD2. Per germline, CDR1 LGHNA and CDR2 YSLEER. The CDR3 sequence is 14 residues long. V shed 6 bases, J shed 6 bases, and the junction held 5 bases outside the gene matches. The CDR3 loop is CASSTSGSMDTQYF. DNA for the CDR3: TGCGCCAGCAGTACTAGCGGGAGTATGGATACGCAGTATTTT.

Points on this clone: The junction does not match germline at one end; this may be a read error. The chain joins TRBV6-1 to TRBJ2-4; TRBD2 agrees at 11 bases. This CDR3 comprises 17 residues. CDR1 is MNHNS, CDR2 SASEGT, per germline. The CDR3 nucleotides are TGTGCCAGCCGTGATAGAACGACTAGCGGGGAAAGAAACATTCAGTACTTC. Translation gives CASRDRTTSGERNIQYF.

The V and J genes are TRBV7-3 and TRBJ2-3; 14 nucleotides line up with TRBD2. Germline CDR1 reads SGHTA; CDR2 reads FQGTGA. The CDR3 contains 16 residues. V shed 5 bases, J shed 2 bases, and the junction held 3 bases outside the gene matches. DNA for the CDR3: TGTGCCAGCAGCGCGACTAGCGGGAGGGCCACAGATACGCAGTATTTT. Its protein product is CASSATSGRATDTQYF.

The rearrangement joins TRBV19 to TRBJ1-6, with TRBD1 matching over 8 bases. The J segment lost 8 bases and the V segment lost 0 bases, leaving 3 bases of the junction unmatched. The CDR3 extends over 15 amino acids. Germline CDR1 reads LNHDA; CDR2 reads SQIVND (reference sequence). The CDR3 loop is CASSIDTGGYSPLHF. CDR3 nucleotide sequence: TGTGCCAGTAGTATAGATACAGGGGGTTATTCACCCCTCCACTTT.

The genes are TRBV4-3 and TRBJ1-5; D is uncertain. The CDR3 sequence is 13 residues long. CDR1 LGHNA and CDR2 YSLEER come from the germline V gene. Trimming shortened V by 1 base and J by 4 bases, and 5 bases separated the two germline ends. CDR3 sequence reads: CASSQVRNQPQHF. In DNA, the CDR3 is TGCGCCAGCAGCCAAGTCCGTAATCAGCCCCAGCATTTT.

The chain carries TRBV19 and TRBJ2-7, with 8 bases matching TRBD1. There are 15 residues in the CDR3. Per germline, CDR1 LNHDA and CDR2 SQIVND (reference sequence). V shed 5 bases and J 2 bases; nucleotides not matched to a gene: 8. The CDR3 protein is CASSVTGTGAYEQYF. For the CDR3, the DNA is TGTGCCAGTAGTGTTACCGGGACAGGAGCCTACGAGCAGTACTTC.